The rows below give T cell receptor beta chains drawn from one sample of a study of T cells in tumors after PD-1 blockade. The protocol was immunoSEQ multiplex PCR, while the TCRdb copy is restricted to in-frame clones and leaves out a portion. The sample consists of approximately 60,000 clones, less than 85% of them appearing once. The material was PBMCs, obtained after anti-PD-1 treatment. The receptors shown here come from a human donor with basal cell carcinoma. CDR3s leave out the opening cysteine and the closing phenylalanine or tryptophan.

TRBV10-3	TRBJ2-4	AISEPQGAQNIQY
TRBV4-2	TRBJ2-7	ASSQGRQGGLDEQY
TRBV7-2	TRBJ2-7	ASSLAAGASYEQY
TRBV9	TRBJ1-6	ASSAGTGRRSPLH
TRBV6-6	TRBJ1-4	ASRRTGEKLF
TRBV6-1	TRBJ2-7	ASSEEGLAGKSEQY
TRBV7-9	TRBJ1-1	ASSPLLETDAF
TRBV6-4	TRBJ1-2	ASSLDMGNYGYT
TRBV2	TRBJ1-3	ASKANSGNTIY
TRBV10-1	TRBJ1-1	ASKGVDTEAF
TRBV12-3/TRBV12-4	TRBJ1-1	ASRGRRDTEAF
TRBV10-3	TRBJ2-5	AISGGGLETQY
TRBV5-1	TRBJ1-6	ASSLRGVSSYNSPLH
TRBV6-1	TRBJ2-7	ASSENNRFYEQY
TRBV18	TRBJ1-3	ASSPGSSGNTIY
TRBV5-8	TRBJ1-1	ASSLVFQGNTEAF
TRBV19	TRBJ1-6	ASSTRDRGLYNSPLH
TRBV24-1	TRBJ1-5	ATSDRTGFGSNQPQH
TRBV7-2	TRBJ1-3	ASSLSPGAVGGNTIY
TRBV12-3/TRBV12-4	TRBJ1-1	ASSLGGGTEAF
TRBV7-8	TRBJ1-1	ASSRGLGAEAF
TRBV19	TRBJ2-1	ASSVISRGDEQF
TRBV27	TRBJ1-1	ASSYERTGGSTEAF
TRBV25-1	TRBJ2-3	ASSETGESTDTQY
TRBV7-6	TRBJ1-1	ASRGVGGFAEAF
TRBV5-4	TRBJ2-3	ASSSVLTDTQY
TRBV7-2	TRBJ1-2	ASSPGFYGYT
TRBV29-1	TRBJ1-3	SGGGGGSGNTIY
TRBV5-8	TRBJ1-2	ASSYTQAAGYGYT
TRBV6-5	TRBJ1-5	ASKGGNQPQH
TRBV5-1	TRBJ1-4	ASSPGRPNEKLF
TRBV6-6	TRBJ2-5	ASSSRTGVAQY
TRBV19	TRBJ2-3	ASSGDRGLDTQY
TRBV2	TRBJ1-2	ASSLTGVGYT
TRBV7-9	TRBJ2-3	ASSFRSGVTDTQY
TRBV19	TRBJ2-6	ASKAGDSGANVLT
TRBV10-1	TRBJ2-5	ASSVGNYHETQY
TRBV5-5	TRBJ2-7	ASSLYPSGTSGLRSYEQY
TRBV19	TRBJ2-4	ASRLSAKNIQY
TRBV6-1	TRBJ2-7	ASSELAGGHEQY
TRBV4-2	TRBJ2-2	ASSQVGWGTPNTGELF
TRBV3-1/TRBV3-2	TRBJ1-2	ASSQQTLSRGYT
TRBV7-9	TRBJ1-6	ASSFRDRGTASPLH
TRBV12-3/TRBV12-4	TRBJ2-7	ASSPQGYEQY
TRBV7-2	TRBJ1-5	ASSSRGGSNQPQH
TRBV19	TRBJ1-5	ASSIDQTGPQPQH
TRBV3-1/TRBV3-2	TRBJ1-4	ASRGFGTNEKLF
TRBV30	TRBJ1-5	AWRARGDNQPQH
TRBV2	TRBJ2-3	ASRGTRGVFTDTQY
TRBV3-1/TRBV3-2	TRBJ2-6	ASLSSGANVLT
TRBV6-2/TRBV6-3	TRBJ1-5	ASSYWEDQPQH
TRBV20-1	TRBJ2-3	SAEDLEAQY
TRBV27	TRBJ2-2	ASRLGTTNTGELF
TRBV29-1	TRBJ1-2	SVLAEEKVLASNYGYT
TRBV7-2	TRBJ1-3	ASSLGGQGISGNTIY
TRBV5-1	TRBJ1-1	ASSFRVGVGTEAF
TRBV10-3	TRBJ2-3	AISEGLAGSTDTQY
TRBV6-5	TRBJ2-5	ASTPSRGETQY